These T cell receptor beta chains were read from a single sample in a study of blood T cell repertoires in COVID-19. Profiling relied on immunoSEQ multiplex PCR, and the TCRdb table lists in-frame clones only, not all of them. The sample contains about 200,000 clones, about 86% of which appear only once. The sample taken for sequencing was PBMCs or T cells enriched from blood (not recorded which). Receptor source: a woman aged 40 to 50 with acute COVID-19. Both conserved end residues are part of each CDR3. A D gene is named only where the DNA matches it firmly. Some rows mark clone size as missing; the rest say once, few, many or name a class of expanded clone.

>TRBV5-4|TRBJ2-2|NA|NA
TGTGCCAGCAGCTTTTATACTAGCAACGCCGGGGAGCTGTTTTTT
CASSFYTSNAGELFF
>TRBV4-3|TRBJ1-1|once|NA
TGCGCCAGCAGCCAAGCGTCAGGGAACACTGAAGCTTTCTTT
CASSQASGNTEAFF
>TRBV5-1|TRBJ2-5|NA|NA
TGCGCCAGCAGCTCGGGCTTAGCGGCAAGGCTAGAGACCCAGTACTTC
CASSSGLAARLETQYF
>TRBV28|TRBJ1-2|NA|NA
TGTGCCAGCAGTTTATTGAGAGGGGGCTACACCTTC
CASSLLRGGYTF
>TRBV11-3|TRBJ2-3|NA|TRBD2
TGTGCCAGCAGCTTCCCGGGACTAGCGGGACCAGATACGCAGTATTTT
CASSFPGLAGPDTQYF
>TRBV11-3|TRBJ2-7|NA|TRBD1
TGTGCCAGCAGCTTAGAGGGTTGGGGACAGGAGTCCTACGAGCAGTACTTC
CASSLEGWGQESYEQYF
>TRBV20-1|TRBJ2-1|NA|TRBD2
TGCAGTGCTAGTAAGACTAGCGGGAGGAATGAGCAGTTCTTC
CSASKTSGRNEQFF
>TRBV28|TRBJ1-5|NA|NA
TGTGCCAGCAGCCCCGCGGGGTTCAATCAGCCCCAGCATTTT
CASSPAGFNQPQHF
>TRBV2|TRBJ2-7|NA|NA
TGTGCCAGCAGTGAGCGAGCGTACGAGCAGTACTTC
CASSERAYEQYF
>TRBV4-1|TRBJ2-7|NA|TRBD1
TGCGCCAGCAGCCAACGCCCTCCCGGGACAGGGGTTTACGAGCAGTACTTC
CASSQRPPGTGVYEQYF
>TRBV6-5|TRBJ2-1|NA|TRBD1
TGTGCCAGCAGTCCGGGACAGGGGCGTAACAATGAGCAGTTCTTC
CASSPGQGRNNEQFF
>TRBV28|TRBJ1-1|NA|NA
TGTGCCAGCAGTTCTCTCCAGGGGTTAGCGAACACTGAAGCTTTCTTT
CASSSLQGLANTEAFF
>TRBV28|TRBJ2-7|NA|NA
TGTGCCAGCAGTTTAGGAGGGAGGTCCTACGAGCAGTACTTC
CASSLGGRSYEQYF
>TRBV4-1|TRBJ2-3|NA|NA
TGCGCCAGCAGCCAATCCGGGACATACAGCACAGATACGCAGTATTTT
CASSQSGTYSTDTQYF
>TRBV18|TRBJ1-1|NA|NA
TGTGCCAGCTCACCAATCGGGCAGGGCAACAGGAACACTGAAGCTTTCTTT
CASSPIGQGNRNTEAFF
>TRBV29-1|TRBJ2-2|NA|TRBD2
TGCAGCGTTAGTCGACTAGCGGGAGGTACCGGGGAGCTGTTTTTT
CSVSRLAGGTGELFF
>TRBV5-1|TRBJ1-5|NA|NA
TGCGCCAGCAGCCCAGGACAGAACAATCAGCCCCAGCATTTT
CASSPGQNNQPQHF
>TRBV7-8|TRBJ1-1|NA|TRBD1
TGTGCCAGCAGTCGACAGGGGGCCGTTGGCACTGAAGCTTTCTTT
CASSRQGAVGTEAFF
>TRBV7-9|TRBJ2-7|few|TRBD2
TGTGCCAGCAGCTTAGCAGCGGGAGTGGCCTACGAGCAGTACTTC
CASSLAAGVAYEQYF
>TRBV25-1|TRBJ2-3|NA|NA
TGTGCCAGCAGTGAATTGGCGGCAACAGATACGCAGTATTTT
CASSELAATDTQYF
>TRBV5-4|TRBJ2-2|once|TRBD1
TGTGCCAGCAGCTCCGGACAGGGGGCGAACACCGGGGAGCTGTTTTTT
CASSSGQGANTGELFF
>TRBV14|TRBJ2-1|NA|NA
TGTGCCAGCAGCCAATTTGTTAACCGGTACAATGAGCAGTTCTTC
CASSQFVNRYNEQFF